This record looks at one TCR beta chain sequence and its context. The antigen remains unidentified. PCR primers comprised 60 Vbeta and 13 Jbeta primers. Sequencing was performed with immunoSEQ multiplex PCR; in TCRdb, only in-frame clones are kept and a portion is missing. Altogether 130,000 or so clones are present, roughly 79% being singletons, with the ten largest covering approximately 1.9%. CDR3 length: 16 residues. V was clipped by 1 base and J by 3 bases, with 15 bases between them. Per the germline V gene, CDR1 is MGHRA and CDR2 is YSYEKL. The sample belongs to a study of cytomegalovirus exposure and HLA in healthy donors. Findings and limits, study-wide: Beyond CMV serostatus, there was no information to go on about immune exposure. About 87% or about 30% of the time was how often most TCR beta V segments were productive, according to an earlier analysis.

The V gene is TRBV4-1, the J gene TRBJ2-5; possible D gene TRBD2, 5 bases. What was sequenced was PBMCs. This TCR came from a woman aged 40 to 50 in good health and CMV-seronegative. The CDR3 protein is CASSQVRGRGKETQYF. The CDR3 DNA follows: TGCGCCAGCAGCCAAGTACGAGGGCGTGGGAAAGAGACCCAGTACTTC.